In this sample, the clone carrying this T cell receptor beta chain turned up many times. The sample is drawn from a study of human T cells and chemical hapten exposure. Across the whole study: Small volume differences among pooled libraries mainly caused per-sample TCR yield variation.

Using its own MiXCR run on the RACE reads, TCRdb lists one record per CDR3 protein. There are some 340,000 distinct CDR3 sequences in the sample; around 7% occur only once, and 8% to 9% lies in the top ten. Time point in this sample: patch test 1, 2 weeks after DPC sensitization. The sample's treatment: therapeutic diphenylcyclopropenone sensitization with weekly scalp DPC. The source of this sequence is a woman aged 18-29 years with alopecia areata. Some clones in this sample may be carry-over from other donors' samples. Specimen: whole blood, collected in connection with sensitization to the hapten diphenylcyclopropenone (DPC).

Written as DNA, the CDR3 is TGTGCCAGCAGCCCAGACAGCTCTGGGGCCAACGTCCTGACTTTC. Protein: CASSPDSSGANVLTF. V is TRBV3-1 and J is TRBJ2-6; weak D call: TRBD1 (5 bases). CDR1 and CDR2 from the germline V gene are LGHDT and YNNKEL (reference sequence). The V and J ends lost 4 bases and 0 bases respectively, with 7 bases between them. The CDR3 totals 15 residues.